What follows are 32 T cell receptor beta chains derived from one specimen sequenced in a study of T cells of healthy individuals. TCRdb re-analysed the 5' RACE reads in MiXCR, keeping a single row per CDR3 protein. Of 55,000 to 65,000 distinct CDR3 sequences in the sample, 15% to 20% were seen once. These receptors came from a human donor in good health.

This clonotype was detected ten times or more. The chain couples TRBV3-1 to TRBJ1-6; D is unresolved. This CDR3 has 16 amino acids. V was trimmed by 1 base and J by 10 bases, leaving 17 bases between them. Germline V lookup: CDR1 LGHDT, CDR2 YNNKEL (reference sequence). CDR3 amino acids: CASSQGHGRNVSPLHF. The CDR3 DNA reads TGTGCCAGCAGCCAAGGCCATGGCAGGAACGTCTCACCCCTCCACTTT. The full variable domain, completed using reference TRBV3-1 and TRBJ1-6, is DTAVSQTPKYLVTQMGNDKSIKCEQNLGHDTMYWYKQDSKKFLKIMFSYNNKELIINETVPNRFSPKSPDKAHLNLHINSLELGDSAVYFCASSQGHGRNVSPLHFGNGTRLTVT.

In its sample, this clonotype was seen a few times. V usage is TRBV29-1 and J usage is TRBJ2-7; D possibly uses TRBD1 or TRBD2 (5 bases each). The germline V gene encodes CDR1 SQVTM and CDR2 ANQGSEA. The V end was cut by 7 bases, the J end by 1 base, with 17 bases between. CDR3 length: 14 residues. The CDR3 DNA sequence: TGCAGCGCGGGGATCACAGGCCTATCCTACGAGCAGTACTTC. Translation: CSAGITGLSYEQYF.

CDR3: CSALWGGRDCNQPQHF. The CDR3 region has the DNA TGCAGTGCCCTCTGGGGGGGGCGAGATTGCAATCAGCCCCAGCATTTT. This rearrangement joins TRBV20-1 to TRBJ1-5; D perhaps matches TRBD1 (6 bases). Germline loops: CDR1 DFQATT, CDR2 SNEGSKA (reference sequence). The CDR3 runs to 16 residues. V dropped 6 bases and J dropped 2 bases, with 20 bases sitting between them.

The rearrangement links TRBV25-1 to TRBJ1-5, with TRBD1 matching over 12 bases. Germline CDR1 reads MGHDK; CDR2 reads SYGVNS. The length of the CDR3 is 15 residues. The J segment lost 7 bases and the V segment lost 1 base, leaving 2 bases of the junction unmatched. CDR3 protein: CASSESGTGGQPQHF. The CDR3 DNA is TGTGCCAGCAGTGAATCCGGGACAGGGGGCCAGCCCCAGCATTTT.

This rearrangement joins TRBV18 to TRBJ2-7; the match to TRBD1 covers 8 bases. Germline assignment: CDR1 KGHSH and CDR2 LQKENI. This CDR3 comprises 16 residues. J was trimmed by 1 base and V by 5 bases; bases with no gene match: 10. The CDR3 is CASSTFGTGPSYEQYF. For the CDR3, the DNA is TGTGCCAGCTCAACGTTCGGGACAGGACCTTCCTACGAGCAGTACTTC.

This clonotype has just a few counts. The V call is TRBV20-1, the J call TRBJ2-7, with 7 bases fitting TRBD1. The trim removed 1 base at V and 2 bases at J, leaving 2 bases unmatched. The germline CDR1 and CDR2 sequences are DFQATT and SNEGSKA (reference sequence). CDR3 length: 13 amino acids. The CDR3, as DNA: TGCAGTGCTAGAGGTCAGGGGGCCTACGAGCAGTACTTC. This codes for CSARGQGAYEQYF.

The gene calls are TRBV6-1 and TRBJ1-1; D might be TRBD1 (6 bases). Germline V gene lookup returns CDR1 MNHNS and CDR2 SASEGT. The CDR3 length is 13 residues. The germline V and J ends were trimmed by 8 bases and 0 bases, with 10 bases remaining between them. CDR3 in amino acids: CASPDRMNTEAFF. CDR3 DNA sequence: TGTGCCAGCCCGGACAGAATGAACACTGAAGCTTTCTTT.

The J gene is TRBJ1-6, the V gene TRBV30; 7 bases are shared with TRBD1. Germline values: CDR1 GTSNPN, CDR2 SVGIG (reference sequence). The V segment lost 7 bases and the J segment 10 bases; nucleotides outside the gene matches: 13. The CDR3 totals 14 residues. Written as DNA, the CDR3 is TGTGCCTCGAACCCGACAGGGTCTAGGTCACCCCTCCACTTT. As protein: CASNPTGSRSPLHF.

This clonotype was seen ten or more times. The chain uses TRBV5-6 and TRBJ2-5; 9 bases match TRBD2. The germline gives CDR1 SGHDT, CDR2 YYEEEE. V lost 1 base and J lost 7; bases outside the gene matches: 8. This CDR3 spans 15 amino acids. The CDR3 loop reads CASSLMLAGDWTQYF. The CDR3, as DNA: TGTGCCAGCAGCTTGATGTTAGCGGGAGATTGGACCCAGTACTTC. Combining the CDR3 with reference TRBV5-6 and TRBJ2-5 gives the whole variable domain DAGVTQSPTHLIKTRGQQVTLRCSPKSGHDTVSWYQQALGQGPQFIFQYYEEEERQRGNFPDRFSGHQFPNYSSELNVNALLLGDSALYLCASSLMLAGDWTQYFGPGTRLLVL.

This clonotype has at least ten counts. This chain links TRBV23-1 with TRBJ2-6; D gene unclear. TRBV23-1 is annotated as an ORF whose role is uncertain. The length of the CDR3 is 17 residues. V gave up 0 bases and J gave up 0 bases, with 9 bases separating them. This chain's CDR3 is CASSQSGNPSGANVLTF. The CDR3 region has the DNA TGCGCCAGCAGTCAATCAGGGAATCCCTCTGGGGCCAACGTCCTGACTTTC.

This clonotype was detected many times. The chain is built from TRBV19 and TRBJ2-5; a weak D match, TRBD2 (6 bases). The CDR3 spans 13 residues. V gave up 5 bases and J gave up 2 bases, with 9 bases separating them. Germline loops: CDR1 LNHDA, CDR2 SQIVND (reference sequence). DNA for the CDR3: TGTGCCAGTAGTCCCCTAGCGCAAGAGACCCAGTACTTC. Amino acid sequence: CASSPLAQETQYF.

This clonotype was recorded many times. This rearrangement joins TRBV6-2 or TRBV6-3 to TRBJ2-3, with D unclear. V was pared by 8 bases and J by 6 bases, with 12 bases between. CDR3 length: 12 residues. CDR1 is MNHEY and CDR2 is SVGEGT in the germline V gene. The CDR3 sequence: CASRLSSDTQYF. CDR3 coding DNA: TGTGCCAGCCGACTTTCCTCCGATACGCAGTATTTT.

This clonotype was counted ten times or more. J is TRBJ1-6 and V is TRBV20-1; 7 bases agree with TRBD1. Unmatched junction bases numbered 2, after V lost 3 bases and J lost 3 bases. The CDR3 is 14 amino acids. Germline CDR1 reads DFQATT; CDR2 reads SNEGSKA (reference sequence). CDR3 loop: CSASRQGYNSPLHF. The CDR3 DNA sequence: TGCAGTGCTAGTCGACAGGGCTATAATTCACCCCTCCACTTT.

The table lists this clonotype with many counts. This chain uses TRBV4-1 with TRBJ2-7; D call uncertain. V shed 0 bases and J shed 5 bases, with 11 bases lying between them. The CDR3 spans 14 residues. Germline values: CDR1 MGHRA, CDR2 YSYEKL. The CDR3 DNA is TGCGCCAGCAGCCAAGATCTGTGGTTTAACGAGCAGTACTTC. Translation: CASSQDLWFNEQYF.

This clonotype was seen repeatedly, ten times or more. This rearrangement joins TRBV11-1 to TRBJ2-5; 9 positions match TRBD2. This CDR3 is built from 16 residues. Trimming took 4 bases from V and 2 from J; bases not matched to a gene: 8. The germline V gene encodes CDR1 SGHAT and CDR2 FQDESV (reference sequence). In DNA, the CDR3 is TGTGCCAGCAGCTCCGCGGGAGGGGTAAAGCAAGAGACCCAGTACTTC. It encodes CASSSAGGVKQETQYF.

The rearrangement uses TRBV12-3 or TRBV12-4 and TRBJ2-3; 9 bases match TRBD1. The trim removed 6 bases at V and 2 bases at J, leaving 9 bases unmatched. The CDR3 totals 16 residues. CDR3 in amino acids: CASRQNRGRDTDTQYF. In nucleotides, the CDR3 is TGTGCCAGCAGACAAAACAGGGGGCGAGACACAGATACGCAGTATTTT.

The chain joins TRBV7-9 to TRBJ2-4, with no clear D. The CDR3 is 15 residues long. The V end was cut by 1 base, the J end by 5 bases, with 12 bases between. Germline V gives CDR1 SEHNR, CDR2 FQNEAQ (reference sequence). Here the CDR3 reads CASSLGVTYENIQYF. The CDR3 DNA reads as TGTGCCAGCAGCTTAGGGGTTACTTATGAAAACATTCAGTACTTC.

This clonotype was seen ten or more times. The chain has TRBV2 and TRBJ2-7; 10 bases align to TRBD2. Germline assignment: CDR1 SNHLY and CDR2 FYNNEI. This CDR3 comprises 16 residues. V trimming: 5 bases; J trimming: 4 bases; junction bases outside the gene matches: 11. The DNA of the CDR3 is TGTGCCAGCAGTAATTATGAACTAGCGGGGAGATACGAGCAGTACTTC. It is translated as CASSNYELAGRYEQYF.

CDR3 bases: TGTGCCAGCAGTTTCGGGCAGGGAGGGGATCAGCCCCAGCATTTT. Its protein product is CASSFGQGGDQPQHF. V and J are TRBV12-3 or TRBV12-4 and TRBJ1-5; possibly TRBD1 for D (5 bases). V lost 3 bases and J 5 bases, leaving 14 bases between the germline ends. The CDR3 spans 15 residues.

The J gene is TRBJ2-3, the V gene TRBV6-6; D gene uncertain. Germline V gives CDR1 MNHNY, CDR2 SVGAGI (reference sequence). Trimming took off 2 bases at V and 8 bases at J, with 5 bases between the two ends. This CDR3 is built from 11 residues. As DNA, the CDR3 is TGTGCCAGCAGTTACGGTGTTACGCAGTATTTT. The encoded protein is CASSYGVTQYF.

The chain's CDR3 is CASSLDRRGYGYTF. CDR3 DNA sequence: TGCGCCAGCAGCTTGGACAGGCGAGGCTATGGCTACACCTTC. The chain recombines TRBV5-1 with TRBJ1-2; the D gene is possibly TRBD1 (5 bases). V gave up 0 bases and J gave up 4 bases, with 10 bases separating them. Germline CDR1 reads SGHRS; CDR2 reads YFSETQ. The CDR3 has 14 amino acids. The full variable domain, completed using reference TRBV5-1 and TRBJ1-2, is KAGVTQTPRYLIKTRGQQVTLSCSPISGHRSVSWYQQTPGQGLQFLFEYFSETQRNKGNFPGRFSGRQFSNSRSEMNVSTLELGDSALYLCASSLDRRGYGYTFGSGTRLTVV.

This clonotype showed up many times. V usage is TRBV20-1 and J usage is TRBJ2-7, with TRBD2 identical over 13 bases. Per germline, CDR1 DFQATT and CDR2 SNEGSKA (reference sequence). V trimming: 0 bases; J trimming: 2 bases; junction bases outside the gene matches: 7. This CDR3 contains 17 residues. The CDR3 loop is CSARDPGLAGDAYEQYF. The CDR3 DNA reads as TGCAGTGCTAGAGATCCCGGACTAGCGGGAGACGCCTACGAGCAGTACTTC.

The J gene is TRBJ2-1, the V gene TRBV20-1; a weak D match, TRBD2 (6 bases). There are 18 residues in the CDR3. V lost 0 bases, J lost 2 bases, and 20 bases lay in between. CDR1 and CDR2 (germline): DFQATT, SNEGSKA (reference sequence). Written as DNA, the CDR3 is TGCAGTGCTAGAGATCGTCGGTCGGCGGGATATACCTACAATGAGCAGTTCTTC. Translated: CSARDRRSAGYTYNEQFF.

The chain couples TRBV28 to TRBJ1-6; no firm D call. V lost 5 bases to trimming and J lost 0 bases, with 5 bases between them. Germline V CDR1 and CDR2: MDHEN, SYDVKM. The CDR3 totals 14 residues. The CDR3 nucleotides read TGTGCCAGCAGTCCCCTCTCCTATAATTCACCCCTCCACTTT. Protein: CASSPLSYNSPLHF.

This clonotype has only one observation. A read error may produce the germline difference seen at one junction end. The chain uses TRBV29-1 and TRBJ1-5; weak D call: TRBD1 (6 bases). The CDR3 runs 12 residues. Germline values: CDR1 SQVTM, CDR2 ANQGSEA. The CDR3 protein is CSAGQHNQPRHF. Written as DNA, the CDR3 is TGCAGCGCCGGACAGCACAATCAGCCCCGGCATTTT.

In its sample, this clonotype was seen many times. The genes are TRBV6-6 and TRBJ2-3; perhaps TRBD2 as D (5 bases). The CDR3 length is 15 residues. Between the trimmed V and J ends, which lost 6 bases and 3 bases, there was a span of 16 bases. Germline V gene data show CDR1 as MNHNY and CDR2 as SVGAGI (reference sequence). The CDR3 here is CASSHQAGGTDTQYF. CDR3 bases: TGTGCCAGCAGCCACCAGGCGGGCGGGACAGATACGCAGTATTTT.

This chain connects TRBV9 to TRBJ2-7; TRBD2 aligns across 9 bases. The length of the CDR3 is 15 residues. The J segment lost 0 bases and the V segment lost 3 bases, leaving 4 bases of the junction unmatched. Looked up from germline, CDR1 is SGDLS and CDR2 is YYNGEE. CDR3 nucleotides: TGTGCCAGCAGCGCAAAGACTAGCGGCTCCTACGAGCAGTACTTC. It is translated as CASSAKTSGSYEQYF.

This clonotype was counted ten times or more. The chain recombines TRBV30 with TRBJ2-3, with 11 bases that match TRBD2. CDR1 and CDR2 from the germline V gene are GTSNPN and SVGIG (reference sequence). Unmatched junction bases numbered 6, after V lost 1 base and J lost 6 bases. The CDR3 length is 15 residues. CDR3 DNA sequence: TGTGCCTGGAGTGGACTAGCGGGGAGTAGGGATACGCAGTATTTT. Encoded protein: CAWSGLAGSRDTQYF. Full variable domain (outside the CDR3, taken from reference TRBV30 and TRBJ2-3): SQTIHQWPATLVQPVGSPLSLECTVEGTSNPNLYWYRQAAGRGLQLLFYSVGIGQISSEVPQNLSASRPQDRQFILSSKKLLLSDSGFYLCAWSGLAGSRDTQYFGPGTRLTVL.

This clonotype came up many times. The rearrangement joins TRBV29-1 to TRBJ2-3; no clear D gene. In germline, CDR1 is SQVTM, CDR2 ANQGSEA. V was clipped by 3 bases and J by 5 bases, with 12 bases between them. CDR3 length equals 13 residues. DNA of the CDR3: TGCAGCGTTGACCCCTTCGTGGGAGATACGCAGTATTTT. It encodes CSVDPFVGDTQYF.

This clonotype was seen repeatedly, ten times or more. The chain joins TRBV27 to TRBJ1-1; TRBD1 agrees at 9 bases. V shed 3 bases and J 0 bases; nucleotides not matched to a gene: 8. The CDR3 has 17 residues. Germline CDR1 reads MNHEY; CDR2 reads SMNVEV (reference sequence). The DNA of the CDR3 is TGTGCCAGCAGTTTGGATACAGGGGGCCCCATGAACACTGAAGCTTTCTTT. Translation: CASSLDTGGPMNTEAFF.

This rearrangement joins TRBV5-1 to TRBJ2-1; 7 bases are a match to TRBD2. Germline CDR1 is SGHRS and CDR2 is YFSETQ. J gave up 5 bases and V 6 bases, and 2 bases lay outside the gene matches. The CDR3 is made up of 12 amino acids. The CDR3 protein is CASKRGDNEQFF. The CDR3 nucleotides are TGCGCCAGCAAACGGGGGGACAATGAGCAGTTCTTC.

This clonotype was seen at least ten times. This chain uses TRBV29-1 with TRBJ1-4; D gene ambiguous. The CDR3 totals 12 residues. Germline assignment: CDR1 SQVTM and CDR2 ANQGSEA. Trimming removed 4 bases from V and 5 bases from J, with 8 bases in between. CDR3 in DNA: TGCAGCGTTGTAAGGTCGAATGAAAAACTGTTTTTT. It translates to CSVVRSNEKLFF.